This record covers a single T cell receptor beta chain. Its antigen is unidentified. The data stem from a study of cytotoxic CD8 clonotypes in ibrutinib-treated CLL. Study details: Patient counts were 11 relapsed/refractory, approximately 15 treatment-naive and 17 to 18 IGHV unmutated. When averaged across all of the samples, the counts came to some 250,000 productive templates and about 89,000 productive rearrangements. Whole-study results and caveats: Against age-matched healthy donors, baseline clonality ran higher and tracked circulating CD8+ T-cell counts.

The CDR3 contains 16 residues. Germline V gene sequence: CDR1 SGHNT, CDR2 YENEEA. J lost 2 bases, V lost 5 bases, and 11 bases had no gene match. The protocol was immunoSEQ multiplex PCR, while the TCRdb copy is restricted to in-frame clones and leaves out a portion. The sample carries over 70,000 clones, roughly 84% recorded once. The chain uses TRBV11-3 and TRBJ2-7; 8 positions match TRBD1. This sample comprised PBMCs, obtained before ibrutinib treatment. The clonotype originates from a human donor with chronic lymphocytic leukemia. The CDR3 loop reads CASSLSLTGAAYEQYF. CDR3 in DNA: TGTGCCAGCAGCCTTAGCCTGACAGGGGCGGCCTACGAGCAGTACTTC.